The clone carrying this T cell receptor (beta chain) came up once. Antigen: not known. The source of the sample is a study of shared clonotypes between healthy human individuals. Study conclusions and caveats: Among donors, the sharing of clonotypes was expected to be influenced by sequencing depth. With a handful of donors compared, around 5% of naive CD4 clonotypes were shared.

Naive CD8 cells lacked CD45RO, underwent positive selection for CCR7 and left out terminally differentiated effector memory CD45RA+ cells. Assay used: immunoSEQ multiplex PCR; TCRdb lists only in-frame clones, some missing. Of 760,000 or so clones in the sample, roughly 96% were seen once. The source of this sequence is a man younger than 40 in good health. The specimen sequenced was naive CD8+ T cells sorted from blood.

CDR3 sequence: CASSLVGSGADTQYF. Here the CDR3 DNA reads TGTGCCAGCAGCTTGGTGGGGTCAGGCGCAGATACGCAGTATTTT. The V call is TRBV5-4, the J call TRBJ2-3, with unresolved D. The CDR3 is made up of 15 amino acids. Trimming shortened V by 0 bases and J by 4 bases, and 12 bases separated the two germline ends. Germline values: CDR1 SGHNT, CDR2 YYREEE (reference sequence). The variable domain in full, completed from reference TRBV5-4 and TRBJ2-3, reads ETGVTQSPTHLIKTRGQQVTLRCSSQSGHNTVSWYQQALGQGPQFIFQYYREEENGRGNFPPRFSGLQFPNYSSELNVNALELDDSALYLCASSLVGSGADTQYFGPGTRLTVL.